This T cell receptor (beta chain) was documented in a study of low-dose radiotherapy and immunotherapy resistance in tumors. Study at large: Members of Cohort 2 were treated with 1 Gy per fraction every two weeks; their total was 13 Gy over 26 weeks.

cDNA synthesis used a TRAV/TRBV-specific primer set for both chains. TCRs were amplified for approximately 22 PCR cycles with a constant-region primer and V-primer adapter. TCRdb independently ran MiXCR on the reads; one entry per CDR3 protein. The sample carries tens of thousands of distinct CDR3 sequences, 15% to 20% recorded once. There are many counts of this clonotype. Time point of the sample: before trial treatment. The material sequenced was PBMCs, taken before treatment. The receptor was isolated from a male donor with prostate cancer.

The CDR3 region is CASSQDNWRPGADNEQFF. CDR3 bases: TGTGCCAGCAGCCAAGATAATTGGAGGCCAGGGGCGGACAATGAGCAGTTCTTC. The rearrangement uses TRBV3-1 and TRBJ2-1; tentatively, D is TRBD1 (6 bases). The V and J ends lost 0 bases and 5 bases respectively, with 20 bases between them. The CDR3 length is 18 residues. CDR1 LGHDT and CDR2 YNNKEL come from the germline V gene (reference sequence).